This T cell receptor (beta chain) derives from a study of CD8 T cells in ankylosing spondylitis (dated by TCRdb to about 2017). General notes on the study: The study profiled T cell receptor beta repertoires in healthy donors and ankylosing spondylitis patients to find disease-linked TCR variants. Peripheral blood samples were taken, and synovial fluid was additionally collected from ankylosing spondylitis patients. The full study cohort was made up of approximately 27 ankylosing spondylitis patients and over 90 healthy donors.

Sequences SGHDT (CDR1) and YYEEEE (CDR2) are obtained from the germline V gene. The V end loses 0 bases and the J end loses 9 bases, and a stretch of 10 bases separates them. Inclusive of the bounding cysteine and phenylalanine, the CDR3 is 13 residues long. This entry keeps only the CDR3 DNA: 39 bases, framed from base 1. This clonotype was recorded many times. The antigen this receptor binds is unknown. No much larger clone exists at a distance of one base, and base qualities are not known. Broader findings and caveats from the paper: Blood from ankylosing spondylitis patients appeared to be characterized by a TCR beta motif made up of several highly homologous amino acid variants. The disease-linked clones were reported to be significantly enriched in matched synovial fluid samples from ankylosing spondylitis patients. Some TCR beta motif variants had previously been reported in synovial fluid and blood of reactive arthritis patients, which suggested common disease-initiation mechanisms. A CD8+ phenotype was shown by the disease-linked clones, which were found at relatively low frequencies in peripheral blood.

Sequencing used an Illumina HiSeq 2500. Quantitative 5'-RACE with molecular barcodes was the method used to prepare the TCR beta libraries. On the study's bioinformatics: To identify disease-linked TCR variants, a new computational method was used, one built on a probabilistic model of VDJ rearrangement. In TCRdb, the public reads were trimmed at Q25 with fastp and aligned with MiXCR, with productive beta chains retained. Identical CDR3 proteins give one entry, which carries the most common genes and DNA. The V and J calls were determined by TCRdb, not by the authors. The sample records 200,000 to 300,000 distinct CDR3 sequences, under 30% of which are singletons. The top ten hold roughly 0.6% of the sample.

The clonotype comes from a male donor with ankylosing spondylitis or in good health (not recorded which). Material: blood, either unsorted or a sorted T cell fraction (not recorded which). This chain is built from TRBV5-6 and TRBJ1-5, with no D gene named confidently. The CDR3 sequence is CASSLGTPGPQHF. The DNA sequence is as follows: TGTGCCAGCAGCTTGGGCACCCCGGGGCCCCAGCATTTT.